Listed below are T cell receptor beta chains from one sample, sequenced in a study of blood T cell repertoires in COVID-19. Sequencing used immunoSEQ multiplex PCR; TCRdb keeps in-frame clones, though not all of them. This sample yields about 66,000 clones, of which roughly nine tenths are seen a single time; 6% to 8% belongs to the top ten. The sequencing input was peripheral blood. The origin of the receptors is a human donor in a cohort sampled during active COVID-19. Both conserved end residues are part of each CDR3. A D gene is named only where the DNA matches it firmly.

D | J | V | DNA | CDR3
NA | TRBJ1-3 | TRBV5-1 | TGCGCCAGCAGCTTGGTACAGGCATCCTCTGGAAACACCATATATTTT | CASSLVQASSGNTIYF
NA | TRBJ2-7 | TRBV5-4 | TGTGCCAGCAGCTTGGGTCAGAGGGACTACGAGCAGTACTTC | CASSLGQRDYEQYF
NA | TRBJ2-1 | TRBV3-1/TRBV3-2 | TGTGCCAGCAGCCAAGTTGCTAGACTGTACAATGAGCAGTTCTTC | CASSQVARLYNEQFF
TRBD1 | TRBJ2-7 | TRBV7-9 | TGTGCCAGCAGCTTAAGGACAGGGAGCTACGAGCAGTACTTC | CASSLRTGSYEQYF
NA | TRBJ2-7 | TRBV28 | TGTGCCAGCATGTTGTTGGACAGGCAGTACTTC | CASMLLDRQYF
NA | TRBJ1-1 | TRBV6-5 | TGTGCCAGCAGTTACAAGTTAACGTCCCCGCGGGCTTTCTTT | CASSYKLTSPRAFF
NA | TRBJ1-4 | TRBV7-9 | TGTGCCAGCAGCTTACTGGCCAGTAATGAAAAACTGTTTTTT | CASSLLASNEKLFF
NA | TRBJ2-7 | TRBV9 | TGTGCCAGCTCCTATAGGGGGGGCCGGTACGAGCAGTACTTC | CASSYRGGRYEQYF
NA | TRBJ2-7 | TRBV6-7 | TGTGCCAGCAGTTACGAAGAGGGGACCGGGACTGTATCCTACGAGCAGTACTTC | CASSYEEGTGTVSYEQYF
NA | TRBJ2-1 | TRBV24-1 | TGTGCCACCAGTGATCCTAATGAGCGAAATGAGCAGTTCTTC | CATSDPNERNEQFF
TRBD1 | TRBJ1-1 | TRBV18 | TGTGCCAGCGCCTTATCAGGGGGCGCAGCTTTCTTT | CASALSGGAAFF
NA | TRBJ2-5 | TRBV7-2 | TGTGCCAGCAGCTCGTACCAAGAGACCCAGTACTTC | CASSSYQETQYF
NA | TRBJ1-4 | TRBV6-5 | TGTGCCAGCAGTTACTCGGCCGTTGTTAATGAAAAACTGTTTTTT | CASSYSAVVNEKLFF
NA | TRBJ1-1 | TRBV7-9 | TGTGCCAGCATCCCGAGCGGGCGCCCCGGGAACACTGAAGCTTTCTTT | CASIPSGRPGNTEAFF
NA | TRBJ1-2 | TRBV9 | TGTGCCAGCAGCAGAGGTCGTGGCCCTAGGAACTATGGCTACACCTTC | CASSRGRGPRNYGYTF
TRBD1 | TRBJ1-5 | TRBV11-2 | TGTGCCAGCAGCGCGGACAGGGTGGGTCAGCCCCAGCATTTT | CASSADRVGQPQHF
TRBD1 | TRBJ1-4 | TRBV6-1 | TGTGCCAGCAGTGAGCAGGGGGAACAAGGAGTCGGTGAAAAACTGTTTTTT | CASSEQGEQGVGEKLFF
TRBD1 | TRBJ2-1 | TRBV5-6 | TGTGCCAGCAGCTTGTTGGGACAGGGTTCGGAAGATGAGCAGTTCTTC | CASSLLGQGSEDEQFF
TRBD2 | TRBJ2-1 | TRBV5-1 | TGCGCCAGCGGGAGGGGTGAGGTCAATGAGCAGTTCTTC | CASGRGEVNEQFF
TRBD2 | TRBJ2-7 | TRBV9 | TGTGCCAGCAGCGTCCTAGCGGGAGTAGCCTACGAGCAGTACTTC | CASSVLAGVAYEQYF
TRBD1 | TRBJ2-1 | TRBV19 | TGTGCCAGTAACAGACAGGGGTCCTCCAATGAGCAGTTCTTC | CASNRQGSSNEQFF
TRBD2 | TRBJ2-2 | TRBV18 | TGTGCCAGCTCACCACGGACTAGCGGGGACACCGGGGAGCTGTTTTTT | CASSPRTSGDTGELFF
TRBD1 | TRBJ2-7 | TRBV5-1 | TGCGCCAGCAGCTTGGTCGCCCTGGGACAGGCGGGACACGAGCAGTACTTC | CASSLVALGQAGHEQYF